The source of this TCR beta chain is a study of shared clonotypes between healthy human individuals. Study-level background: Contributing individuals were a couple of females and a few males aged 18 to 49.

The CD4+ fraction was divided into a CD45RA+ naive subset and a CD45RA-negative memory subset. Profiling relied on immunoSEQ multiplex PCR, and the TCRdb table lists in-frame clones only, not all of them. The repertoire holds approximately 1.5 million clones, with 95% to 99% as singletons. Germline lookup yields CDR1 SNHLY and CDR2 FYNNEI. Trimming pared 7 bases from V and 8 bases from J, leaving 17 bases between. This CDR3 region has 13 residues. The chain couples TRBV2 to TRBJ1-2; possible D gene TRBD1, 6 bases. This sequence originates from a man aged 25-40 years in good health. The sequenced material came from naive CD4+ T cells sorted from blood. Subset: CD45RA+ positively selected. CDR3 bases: TGTGCCAGCAACGTACAATCGGACAGCGGCTACACCTTC. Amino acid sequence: CASNVQSDSGYTF.